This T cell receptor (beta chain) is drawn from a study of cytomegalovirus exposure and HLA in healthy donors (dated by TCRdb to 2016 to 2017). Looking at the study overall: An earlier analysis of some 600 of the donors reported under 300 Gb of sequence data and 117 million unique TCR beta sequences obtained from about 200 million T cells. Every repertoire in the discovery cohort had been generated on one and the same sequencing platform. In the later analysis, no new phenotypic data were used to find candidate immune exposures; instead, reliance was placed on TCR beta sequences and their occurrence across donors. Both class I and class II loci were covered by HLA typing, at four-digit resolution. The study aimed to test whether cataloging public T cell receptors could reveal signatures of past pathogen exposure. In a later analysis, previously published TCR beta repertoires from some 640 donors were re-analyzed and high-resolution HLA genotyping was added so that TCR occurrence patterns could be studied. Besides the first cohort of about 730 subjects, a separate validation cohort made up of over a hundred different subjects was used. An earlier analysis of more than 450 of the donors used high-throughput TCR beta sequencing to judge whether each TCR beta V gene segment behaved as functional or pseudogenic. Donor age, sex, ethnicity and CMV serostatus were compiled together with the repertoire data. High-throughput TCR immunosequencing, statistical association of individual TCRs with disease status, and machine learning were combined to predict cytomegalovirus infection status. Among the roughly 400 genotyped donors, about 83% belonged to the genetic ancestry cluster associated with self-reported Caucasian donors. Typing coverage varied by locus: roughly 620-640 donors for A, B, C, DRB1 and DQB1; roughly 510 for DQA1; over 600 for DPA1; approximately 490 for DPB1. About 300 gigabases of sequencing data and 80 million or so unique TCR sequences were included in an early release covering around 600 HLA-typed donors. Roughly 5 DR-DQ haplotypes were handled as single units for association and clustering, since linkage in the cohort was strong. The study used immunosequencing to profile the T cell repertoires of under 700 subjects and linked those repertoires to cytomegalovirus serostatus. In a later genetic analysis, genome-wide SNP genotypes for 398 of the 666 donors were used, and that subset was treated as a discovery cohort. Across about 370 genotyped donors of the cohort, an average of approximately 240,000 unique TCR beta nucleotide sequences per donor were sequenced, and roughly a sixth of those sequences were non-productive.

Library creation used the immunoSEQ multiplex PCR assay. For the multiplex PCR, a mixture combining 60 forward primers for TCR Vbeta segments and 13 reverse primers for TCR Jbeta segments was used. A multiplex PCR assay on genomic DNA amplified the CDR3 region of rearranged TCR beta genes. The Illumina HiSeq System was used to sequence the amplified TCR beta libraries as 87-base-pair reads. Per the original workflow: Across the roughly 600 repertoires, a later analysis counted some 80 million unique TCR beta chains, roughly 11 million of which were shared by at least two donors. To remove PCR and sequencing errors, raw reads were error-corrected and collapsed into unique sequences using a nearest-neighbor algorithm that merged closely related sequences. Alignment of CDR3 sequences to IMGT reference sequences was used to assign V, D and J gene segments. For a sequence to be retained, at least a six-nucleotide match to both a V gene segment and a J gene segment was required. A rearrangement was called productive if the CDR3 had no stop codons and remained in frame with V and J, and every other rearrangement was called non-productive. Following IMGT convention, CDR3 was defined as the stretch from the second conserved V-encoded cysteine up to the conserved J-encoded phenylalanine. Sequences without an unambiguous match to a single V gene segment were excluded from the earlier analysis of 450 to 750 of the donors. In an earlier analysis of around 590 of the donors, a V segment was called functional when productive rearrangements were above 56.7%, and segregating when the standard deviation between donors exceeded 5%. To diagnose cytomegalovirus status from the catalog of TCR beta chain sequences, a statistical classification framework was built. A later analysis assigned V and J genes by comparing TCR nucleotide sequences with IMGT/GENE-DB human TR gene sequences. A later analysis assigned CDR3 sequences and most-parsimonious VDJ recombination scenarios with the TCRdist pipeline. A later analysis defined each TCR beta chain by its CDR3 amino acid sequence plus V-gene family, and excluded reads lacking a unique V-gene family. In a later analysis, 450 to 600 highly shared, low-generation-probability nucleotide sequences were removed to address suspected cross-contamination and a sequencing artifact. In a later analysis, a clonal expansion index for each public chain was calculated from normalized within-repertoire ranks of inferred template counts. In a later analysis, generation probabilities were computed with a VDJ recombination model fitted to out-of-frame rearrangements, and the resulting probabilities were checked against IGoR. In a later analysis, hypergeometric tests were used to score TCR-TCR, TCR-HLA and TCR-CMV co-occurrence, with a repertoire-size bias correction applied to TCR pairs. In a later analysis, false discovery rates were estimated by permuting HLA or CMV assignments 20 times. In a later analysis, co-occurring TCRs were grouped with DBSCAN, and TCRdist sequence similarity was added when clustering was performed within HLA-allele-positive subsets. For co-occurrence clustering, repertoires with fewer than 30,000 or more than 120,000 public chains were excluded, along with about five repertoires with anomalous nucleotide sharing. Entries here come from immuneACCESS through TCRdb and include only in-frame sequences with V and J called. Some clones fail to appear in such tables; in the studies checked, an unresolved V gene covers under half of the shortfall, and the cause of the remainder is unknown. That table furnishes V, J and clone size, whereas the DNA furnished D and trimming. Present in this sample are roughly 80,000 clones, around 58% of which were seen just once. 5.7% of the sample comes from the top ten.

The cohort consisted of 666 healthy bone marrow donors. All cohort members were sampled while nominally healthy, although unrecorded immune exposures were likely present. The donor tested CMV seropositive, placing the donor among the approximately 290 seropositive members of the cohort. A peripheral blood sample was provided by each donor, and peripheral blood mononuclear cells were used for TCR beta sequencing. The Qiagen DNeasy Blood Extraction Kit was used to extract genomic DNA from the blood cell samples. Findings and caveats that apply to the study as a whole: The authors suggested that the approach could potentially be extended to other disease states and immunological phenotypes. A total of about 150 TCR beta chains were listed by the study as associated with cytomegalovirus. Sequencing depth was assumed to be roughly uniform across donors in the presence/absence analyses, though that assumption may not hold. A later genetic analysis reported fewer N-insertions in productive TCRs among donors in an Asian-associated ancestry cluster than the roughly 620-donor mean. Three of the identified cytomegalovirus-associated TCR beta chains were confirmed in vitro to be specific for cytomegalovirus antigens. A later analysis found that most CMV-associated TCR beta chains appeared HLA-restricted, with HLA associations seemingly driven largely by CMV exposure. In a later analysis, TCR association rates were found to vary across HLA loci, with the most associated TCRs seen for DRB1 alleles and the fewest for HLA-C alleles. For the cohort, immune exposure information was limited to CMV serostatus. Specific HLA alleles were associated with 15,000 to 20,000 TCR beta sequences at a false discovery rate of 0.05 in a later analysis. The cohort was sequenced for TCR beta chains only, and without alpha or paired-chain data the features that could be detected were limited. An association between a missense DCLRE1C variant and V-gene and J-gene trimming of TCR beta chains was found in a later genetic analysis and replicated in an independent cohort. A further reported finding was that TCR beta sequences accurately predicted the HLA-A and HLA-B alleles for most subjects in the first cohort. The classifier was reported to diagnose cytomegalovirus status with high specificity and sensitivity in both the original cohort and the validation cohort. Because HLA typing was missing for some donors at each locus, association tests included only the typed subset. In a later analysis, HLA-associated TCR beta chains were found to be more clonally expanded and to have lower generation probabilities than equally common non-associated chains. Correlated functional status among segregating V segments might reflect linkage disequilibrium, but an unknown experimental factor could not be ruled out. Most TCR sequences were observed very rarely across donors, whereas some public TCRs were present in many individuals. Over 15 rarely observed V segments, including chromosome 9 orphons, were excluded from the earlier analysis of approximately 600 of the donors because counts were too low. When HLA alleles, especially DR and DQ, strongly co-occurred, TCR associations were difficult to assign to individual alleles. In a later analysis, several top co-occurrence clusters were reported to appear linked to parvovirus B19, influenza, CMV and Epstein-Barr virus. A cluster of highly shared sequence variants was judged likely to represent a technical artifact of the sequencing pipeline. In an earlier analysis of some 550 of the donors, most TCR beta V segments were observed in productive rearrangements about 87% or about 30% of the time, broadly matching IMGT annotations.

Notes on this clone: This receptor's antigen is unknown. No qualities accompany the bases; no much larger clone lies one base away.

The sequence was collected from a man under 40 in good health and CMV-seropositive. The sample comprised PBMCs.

The DNA sequence is as follows: TGTGCCAGCAGCCTCCGACAGGGGGTCCACGAGCAGTACTTC. It translates to CASSLRQGVHEQYF. The rearranged segments are TRBV7-2 and TRBJ2-7, with 9 bases aligning to TRBD1. CDR1 is given as SGHTA and CDR2 as FQGNSA, both from the germline V gene. V has 5 bases trimmed and J has 5 bases trimmed; junction bases matching no gene number 7. From cysteine to phenylalanine, the CDR3 is 14 amino acids long. The kept DNA is CDR3 alone, 42 bases in frame from the first base.